These T cell receptor beta chains were read from a single sample in a study of T cell responses to AZD1222 COVID-19 vaccine. Some clones are missing from TCRdb's copy, which holds only in-frame ones; the method was immunoSEQ multiplex PCR. Counted here are around 160,000 clones, under 95% occurring once; the ten biggest clones make up 5.2%. The sample in question was peripheral blood, obtained on day 0 of AZD1222 vaccination. The receptors were sampled from an adult in good health. The CDR3 runs from the conserved cysteine through the conserved F or W. D genes are given only for firm matches. Rows give clone size only sometimes, using once, few, many, or a class for an expanded clone.

cdr3_length	j_call	v_call	clone_size	d_call	cdr3_nt	cdr3_aa
14	TRBJ2-7	TRBV11-2	NA	NA	TGTGCCAGCAGCCCGGGGGTGGGGCCCTACGAGCAGTACTTC	CASSPGVGPYEQYF
12	TRBJ1-2	TRBV6-4	NA	TRBD1	TGTGCCACCTCAGGGGGGTTTGGAGGCTACACCTTC	CATSGGFGGYTF
14	TRBJ2-7	TRBV2	NA	NA	TGTGCCAGCATCGGCAGAAGCATTCCCTACGAGCAGTACTTC	CASIGRSIPYEQYF
14	TRBJ2-3	TRBV5-1	once	NA	TGCGCCAGCACCCGGGGAGGCAGCACAGATACGCAGTATTTT	CASTRGGSTDTQYF
14	TRBJ2-7	TRBV5-1	NA	NA	TGCGCCAGCAGCTTGATGGTCGGGGAGGACGAGCAGTACTTC	CASSLMVGEDEQYF
15	TRBJ1-2	TRBV7-6	NA	NA	TGTGCCAGCAGCTTAGGGGGGGGGCCTAAAGGAGGCTACACCTTC	CASSLGGGPKGGYTF
15	TRBJ1-1	TRBV28	NA	TRBD1	TGTGCCAGCAGTTTGCCAGGGGGTGGGCGCCCTGAAGCTTTCTTT	CASSLPGGGRPEAFF
16	TRBJ2-7	TRBV5-1	NA	TRBD2	TGCGCCAGCAGCTCCCTGACTAGCGGGGACCACTACGAGCAGTACTTC	CASSSLTSGDHYEQYF
14	TRBJ2-1	TRBV2	NA	NA	TGTGCCAGCAGTGCGGGATTACCCCACAATGAGCAGTTCTTC	CASSAGLPHNEQFF
15	TRBJ1-2	TRBV27	NA	NA	TGTGCCAGCAGTTTAATCAGCGGGAGGATCTATGGCTACACCTTC	CASSLISGRIYGYTF
14	TRBJ2-3	TRBV18	NA	NA	TGTGCCAGCTCACCGGGTCAGAGCACAGATACGCAGTATTTT	CASSPGQSTDTQYF
16	TRBJ2-7	TRBV3-1/TRBV3-2	NA	NA	TGTGCCAGCAGCCTCATCCAGGCGGACAGACCCTACGAGCAGTACTTC	CASSLIQADRPYEQYF